This T cell receptor beta chain appears in the sequencing data of a study of neurological immune-mediated disorders. Study-wide findings and caveats: No link was found between any clinical or MRI feature and the multiple sclerosis repertoire cluster. Among 34 multiple sclerosis patients, phylogenetic grouping put the repertoires of 18 into a single related-CDR3 cluster, a possible signature.

5'RACE employing 10-nucleotide random UMIs yielded the cDNA. TCRdb called the 5' RACE reads again in MiXCR, with one record for every CDR3 protein. The sample holds about 60,000 distinct CDR3 sequences, approximately 3.8% seen once. Unsorted libraries were prepared from 2 million PBMCs that had been stored at -80 C. Per the germline V gene, CDR1 is MGHRA and CDR2 is YSYEKL. The CDR3 has 17 amino acids. The J segment lost 5 bases and the V segment lost 1 base, leaving 13 bases of the junction unmatched. This clonotype has ten or more counts. Antigen: not known. The chain couples TRBV4-1 to TRBJ2-5; TRBD1 agrees at 7 bases. The receptor comes from a man in his thirties or forties with multiple sclerosis. Sequenced sample: PBMCs. The CDR3 here is CASSQVLGQIKLETQYF. The DNA of the CDR3 is TGCGCCAGCAGCCAAGTCTTGGGACAGATAAAGTTGGAGACCCAGTACTTC.